What follows are 18 T cell receptor beta chains derived from one specimen sequenced in a study of technical replicates of blood from a handful of donors. This table comes from immunoSEQ multiplex PCR, and its TCRdb copy is limited to in-frame clones, with some not included. The sample comprises under 95,000 clones, just under 95% of which are singletons, and 0.2% to 0.3% rests with the top ten. The sequenced sample was T cells isolated from PBMCs. All receptors come from a human donor in good health.

This chain links TRBV7-9 with TRBJ2-2; no firm D call. Germline V CDR1 and CDR2: SEHNR, FQNEAQ (reference sequence). The CDR3 runs 19 residues. V gave up 5 bases and J gave up 2 bases, with 24 bases separating them. The CDR3 bases are TGTGCCAGCAGCCCTTCCGTCCCGCGACACAGAATCAACACCGGGGAGCTGTTTTTT. Translated: CASSPSVPRHRINTGELFF.

The V and J genes are TRBV7-9 and TRBJ2-5; tentatively, D is TRBD2 (6 bases). CDR3 length: 14 residues. Germline V gene sequence: CDR1 SEHNR, CDR2 FQNEAQ (reference sequence). Trimming cost V 5 bases and J 1 base, with 11 bases left between them. In nucleotides, the CDR3 is TGTGCCAGCAGCATGGAGCGGGCCCAAGAGACCCAGTACTTC. Amino acids: CASSMERAQETQYF. The complete variable domain, with remaining parts taken from reference TRBV7-9 and TRBJ2-5, reads DTGVSQNPRHKITKRGQNVTFRCDPISEHNRLYWYRQTLGQGPEFLTYFQNEAQLEKSRLLSDRFSAERPKGSFSTLEIQRTEQGDSAMYLCASSMERAQETQYFGPGTRLLVL.

The genes are TRBV28 and TRBJ1-4; D is undetermined. Germline-derived CDR1 and CDR2 are MDHEN and SYDVKM. V lost 7 bases and J 0 bases, leaving 18 bases between the germline ends. The CDR3 loop spans 17 amino acids. The CDR3 here is CASTSPGSTSTNEKLFF. In DNA, the CDR3 is TGTGCCAGCACCTCCCCGGGGTCAACTTCAACTAATGAAAAACTGTTTTTT. Full variable domain (rest looked up from reference TRBV28 and TRBJ1-4): DVKVTQSSRYLVKRTGEKVFLECVQDMDHENMFWYRQDPGLGLRLIYFSYDVKMKEKGDIPEGYSVSREKKERFSLILESASTNQTSMYLCASTSPGSTSTNEKLFFGSGTQLSVL.

CDR3 protein: CSVARTGMVNEQFF. CDR3 coding DNA: TGCAGCGTCGCGCGGACAGGGATGGTGAATGAGCAGTTCTTC. The chain employs TRBV29-1 and TRBJ2-1; TRBD1 matches at 8 bases. Germline CDR1 SQVTM, CDR2 ANQGSEA. The CDR3 runs 14 residues. V shed 6 bases and J 7 bases; nucleotides not matched to a gene: 11.

The table lists this clone with a count of one. This CDR3 reads CASSLRSHRYSGNTIYF. CDR3 nucleotides: TGTGCCAGCAGCTTGAGAAGCCACAGATACTCTGGAAACACCATATATTTT. V usage is TRBV5-4 and J usage is TRBJ1-3, with unresolved D. The length of the CDR3 is 17 residues. In germline, CDR1 is SGHNT, CDR2 YYREEE (reference sequence). Between the trimmed V and J ends, which lost 1 base and 0 bases, there was a span of 14 bases.

This chain links TRBV29-1 with TRBJ2-7; TRBD1 matches at 12 bases. Germline V gene sequence: CDR1 SQVTM, CDR2 ANQGSEA. The trim removed 7 bases at V and 6 bases at J, leaving 7 bases unmatched. This CDR3 region has 13 residues. CDR3 loop: CSALGQGAFEQYF. The CDR3 DNA reads as TGCAGCGCCCTGGGACAGGGGGCATTCGAGCAGTACTTC.

In its sample, this clone was seen once. The chain joins TRBV28 to TRBJ1-5; D is unclear. The CDR3 is 14 residues long. Germline V lookup: CDR1 MDHEN, CDR2 SYDVKM. Trimming took 3 bases from V and 4 from J, leaving 10 bases between them. CDR3 sequence: CASSFLPGNQPQHF. CDR3 sequence (DNA): TGTGCCAGCAGTTTTCTTCCGGGTAATCAGCCCCAGCATTTT.

This rearrangement joins TRBV29-1 to TRBJ1-1, with a weak D call TRBD1 (6 bases). Per the germline V gene, CDR1 is SQVTM and CDR2 is ANQGSEA. The V gene lost 6 bases and the J gene lost 1 base, with 21 bases spanning the gap. The CDR3 consists of 16 residues. This CDR3 is CSVGTVGAPGNTEAFF. In DNA, the CDR3 is TGCAGCGTAGGGACGGTGGGGGCACCGGGGAACACTGAAGCTTTCTTT.

The chain links TRBV5-1 to TRBJ1-2, with D tentatively TRBD1 (6 bases). There are 15 residues in the CDR3. Germline loops: CDR1 SGHRS, CDR2 YFSETQ. The V end lost 2 bases, the J end lost 4 bases, and 15 bases lay between the germline ends. The CDR3 DNA sequence: TGCGCCAGCAGCTTAGCCGGACAGCGAACCTATGGCTACACCTTC. Protein product: CASSLAGQRTYGYTF.

The CDR3 DNA follows: TGTGCCAGCAGCTTAAGGGGGAACTCTTATAATTCACCCCTCCACTTT. Translating gives CASSLRGNSYNSPLHF. This chain links TRBV9 with TRBJ1-6; TRBD1 is a possible D gene (6 bases). The germline V gene encodes CDR1 SGDLS and CDR2 YYNGEE. V was trimmed by 4 bases and J by 4 bases, leaving 15 bases between them. The CDR3 runs 16 residues. Drawing the rest from reference TRBV9 and TRBJ1-6, the complete variable domain is DSGVTQTPKHLITATGQRVTLRCSPRSGDLSVYWYQQSLDQGLQFLIQYYNGEERAKGNILERFSAQQFPDLHSELNLSSLELGDSALYFCASSLRGNSYNSPLHFGNGTRLTVT.

V is TRBV28 and J is TRBJ2-7; D unresolved. Trimming took off 5 bases at V and 2 bases at J, with 4 bases between the two ends. The CDR3 has 11 residues. Germline V gene lookup returns CDR1 MDHEN and CDR2 SYDVKM. CDR3 nucleotides: TGTGCCAGCAGTCCGGCCTACGAGCAGTACTTC. Translation gives CASSPAYEQYF.

The chain's CDR3 is CAIGRGRSEAFF. In DNA form, the CDR3 reads TGTGCCATCGGGAGGGGGAGGTCTGAAGCTTTCTTT. This chain connects TRBV10-3 to TRBJ1-1; D possibly corresponds to TRBD1 (6 bases). The CDR3 runs to 12 residues. Germline CDR1 ENHRY, CDR2 SYGVKD. V lost 8 bases and J lost 6, with 13 bases in between.

J is TRBJ2-6 and V is TRBV7-9, with 9 bases that match TRBD1. This CDR3 has 19 amino acids. Trimming at V came to 5 bases and at J to 0 bases, leaving 11 bases not matched to a gene. Germline V gives CDR1 SEHNR, CDR2 FQNEAQ (reference sequence). Written as DNA, the CDR3 is TGTGCCAGCAGCCCCTGGACAGGGGCACTTAACTCTGGGGCCAACGTCCTGACTTTC. Encoded protein: CASSPWTGALNSGANVLTF.

The rearrangement uses TRBV2 and TRBJ2-5, with TRBD1 matching 11 bases. CDR1 is SNHLY, CDR2 FYNNEI, per germline. V lost 5 bases and J lost 5; bases outside the gene matches: 10. The CDR3 length is 16 residues. This CDR3 reads CASSKGQGVRVETQYF. Here the CDR3 DNA reads TGTGCCAGCAGTAAGGGACAGGGGGTTCGAGTCGAGACCCAGTACTTC.

This clone was detected a few times. CDR3 residues: CAWKKPGLAGGYSYEQYF. CDR3 coding DNA: TGTGCCTGGAAAAAACCGGGACTAGCGGGGGGTTACTCCTACGAGCAGTACTTC. V and J are TRBV30 and TRBJ2-7, with 15 bases identical to TRBD2. CDR1 is GTSNPN, CDR2 SVGIG, per germline (reference sequence). V lost 4 bases to trimming and J lost 0 bases; unmatched junction nucleotides: 10. The CDR3 is made up of 18 amino acids.

The chain has TRBV7-9 and TRBJ1-5; D is undetermined. This CDR3 spans 16 amino acids. Trimming stripped 1 base from V and 4 bases from J, with 14 bases between. Per the germline V gene, CDR1 is SEHNR and CDR2 is FQNEAQ (reference sequence). This CDR3 is CASSLVKRGENQPQHF. For the CDR3, the DNA is TGTGCCAGCAGCTTAGTAAAGAGAGGAGAGAATCAGCCCCAGCATTTT.

This chain uses TRBV7-6 with TRBJ1-1; D is ambiguous. This CDR3 is 13 amino acids long. Germline V CDR1 and CDR2: SGHVS, FNYEAQ. The germline V and J ends were trimmed by 3 bases and 0 bases, with 5 bases remaining between them. Here the CDR3 reads CASSFGMNTEAFF. The CDR3 region has the DNA TGTGCCAGCAGCTTCGGTATGAACACTGAAGCTTTCTTT. The full variable domain, its missing parts supplied by reference TRBV7-6 and TRBJ1-1, is GAGVSQSPRYKVTKRGQDVALRCDPISGHVSLYWYRQALGQGPEFLTYFNYEAQQDKSGLPNDRFSAERPEGSISTLTIQRTEQRDSAMYRCASSFGMNTEAFFGQGTRLTVV.

This clone was seen once. The chain has TRBV30 and TRBJ2-7; 11 nucleotides align to TRBD1. V trimming: 2 bases; J trimming: 3 bases; junction bases outside the gene matches: 3. The CDR3 is 14 residues long. The germline CDR1 and CDR2 sequences are GTSNPN and SVGIG (reference sequence). The CDR3 DNA follows: TGTGCCTGGAGTAGGACAGGGGGCTACTACGAGCAGTACTTC. Translated, it gives CAWSRTGGYYEQYF.